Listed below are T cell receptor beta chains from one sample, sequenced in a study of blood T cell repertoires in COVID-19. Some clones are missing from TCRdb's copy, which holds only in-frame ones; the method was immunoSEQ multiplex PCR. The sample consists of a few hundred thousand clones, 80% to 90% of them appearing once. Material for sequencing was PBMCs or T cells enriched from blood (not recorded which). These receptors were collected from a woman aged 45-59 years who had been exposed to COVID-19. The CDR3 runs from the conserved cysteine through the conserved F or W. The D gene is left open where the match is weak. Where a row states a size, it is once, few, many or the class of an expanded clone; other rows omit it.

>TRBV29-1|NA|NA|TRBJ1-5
TGCAGCGTTTTGGACTCCAGGGGTCAGCCCCAGCATTTT
CSVLDSRGQPQHF
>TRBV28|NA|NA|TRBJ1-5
TGTGCCAGCAGTCGTCCAGGGGGCAATCAGCCCCAGCATTTT
CASSRPGGNQPQHF
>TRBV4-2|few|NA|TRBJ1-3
TGTGCCAGCAGCCAGATACAGGGAGCAGGAAACACCATATATTTT
CASSQIQGAGNTIYF
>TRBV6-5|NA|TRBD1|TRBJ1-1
TGTGCCAGCAGTTACCTCTCAGGACAGGGGCTGACTGAAGCTTTCTTT
CASSYLSGQGLTEAFF
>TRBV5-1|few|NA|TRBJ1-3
TGCGCCAGCAGCTTAGGAGTTGAGGGAAACACCATATATTTT
CASSLGVEGNTIYF
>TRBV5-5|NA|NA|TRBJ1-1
TGTGCCAGCAGCTTGGACAGAGCGAACACTGAAGCTTTCTTT
CASSLDRANTEAFF
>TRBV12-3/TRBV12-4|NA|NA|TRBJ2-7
TGTGCCAGCAGTTTAGGGCAGGGTATTAAGTACTTC
CASSLGQGIKYF
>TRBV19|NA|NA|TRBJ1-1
TGTGCCAGTAACACCGGGTGGAACACTGAAGCTTTCTTT
CASNTGWNTEAFF
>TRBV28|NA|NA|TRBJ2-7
TGTGCCAGCATGGGGGGGCGTTCCTACGAGCAGTACTTC
CASMGGRSYEQYF
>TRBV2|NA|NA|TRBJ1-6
TGTGCCAGCTATCCCCCGCCGGGGGGCCATAATTCACCCCTCCACTTT
CASYPPPGGHNSPLHF
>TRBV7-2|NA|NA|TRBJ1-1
TGTGCCAGCAGCCAGGGGTCGGCAGGGCACGCTGAAGCTTTCTTT
CASSQGSAGHAEAFF
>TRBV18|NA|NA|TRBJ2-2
TGTGCCAGCTCACCACCGCTGAGCGCGGTCACCGGGGAGCTGTTTTTT
CASSPPLSAVTGELFF
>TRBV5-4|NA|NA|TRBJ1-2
TGTGCCAGCAGCGAAGGGACCGGGGGATATGGCTACACCTTC
CASSEGTGGYGYTF
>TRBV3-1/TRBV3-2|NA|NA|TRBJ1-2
TGTGCCAGCAGCCAAGATTGGCGGGGAAGAGGCGACTATGGCTACACCTTC
CASSQDWRGRGDYGYTF
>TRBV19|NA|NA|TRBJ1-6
TGTGCCAGTAGTTCCTCGGGAGCAGGCGTTATGTCACCCCTCCACTTT
CASSSSGAGVMSPLHF
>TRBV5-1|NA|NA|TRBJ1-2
TGCGCCAGCAGCTTGGAGGTAGGGGTTCCCTATGGCTACACCTTC
CASSLEVGVPYGYTF
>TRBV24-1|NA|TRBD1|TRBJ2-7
TGTGCCACCAGTCCCGGACAGGCGTACTACGAGCAGTACTTC
CATSPGQAYYEQYF
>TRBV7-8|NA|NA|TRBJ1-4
TGTGCCAGCAGAAGCTTTGGTGAAAAACTGTTTTTT
CASRSFGEKLFF
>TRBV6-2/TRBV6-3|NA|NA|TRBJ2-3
TGTGCCAGCAGTTACCAGGGGGGCCCCGCAGATACGCAGTATTTT
CASSYQGGPADTQYF
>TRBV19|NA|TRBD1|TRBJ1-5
TGTGCCAGTAGTTATACAGGGGGCCGAAGTCAGCCCCAGCATTTT
CASSYTGGRSQPQHF
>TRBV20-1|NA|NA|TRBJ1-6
TGCAGTGCTAGTCGGGACATCGGATCACCCCTCCACTTT
CSASRDIGSPLHF
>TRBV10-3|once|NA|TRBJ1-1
TGTGCCATCAGTAGTAAGGGACATGAAGCTTTCTTT
CAISSKGHEAFF
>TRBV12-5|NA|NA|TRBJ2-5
TGTGCTAGTGGTTTGGGGATCGGGGGGCAGGCAGAGACCCAGTACTTC
CASGLGIGGQAETQYF
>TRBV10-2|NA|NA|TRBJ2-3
TGCGCCAGCAGTGAGTCGTCCCCAGGGATTCATAGCACAGATACGCAGTATTTT
CASSESSPGIHSTDTQYF
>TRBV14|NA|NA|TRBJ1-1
TGTGCCAGCAGCCTGATTACAGGACGGAACACTGAAGCTTTCTTT
CASSLITGRNTEAFF
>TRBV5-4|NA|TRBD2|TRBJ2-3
TGTGCCAGCAGCTCGAGCGGGGGGTTGGCCACAGATACGCAGTATTTT
CASSSSGGLATDTQYF
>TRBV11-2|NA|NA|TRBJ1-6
TGTGCCAGCAGCGCTCCAGGGAATTCACCCCTCCACTTT
CASSAPGNSPLHF
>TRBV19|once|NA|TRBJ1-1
TGTGCCAGTAGTGTACAAGTGCCGAACACTGAAGCTTTCTTT
CASSVQVPNTEAFF
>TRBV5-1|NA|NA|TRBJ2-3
TGCGCCAGCAGCCCCCGGGTCCCAAGCACAGATACGCAGTATTTT
CASSPRVPSTDTQYF
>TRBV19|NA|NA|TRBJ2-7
TGTGCCAGTAGTCCCGCTGGACAGAGCGGTCGCGAGCAGTACTTC
CASSPAGQSGREQYF
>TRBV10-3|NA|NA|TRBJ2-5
TGTGCCATCAGTGAGTCGCGGGGGCCGGGTTTCGAGACCCAGTACTTC
CAISESRGPGFETQYF
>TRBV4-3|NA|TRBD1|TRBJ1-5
TGCGCCAGCAGCCAAGATCCGGGACAGGGTGCCCAGCCCCAGCATTTT
CASSQDPGQGAQPQHF
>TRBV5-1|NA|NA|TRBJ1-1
TGCGCCAGCAGCAACGAGATGAACACTGAAGCTTTCTTT
CASSNEMNTEAFF
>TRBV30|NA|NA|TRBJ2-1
TGTGCCTGGAGCCCGCCGGGGGTTAATGAGCAGTTCTTC
CAWSPPGVNEQFF
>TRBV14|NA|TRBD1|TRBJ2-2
TGTGCCAGCAGCCAAGAACACAGGGGGCGGATTCGCACCGGGGAGCTGTTTTTT
CASSQEHRGRIRTGELFF
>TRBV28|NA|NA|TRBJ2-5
TGTGCCAGCAGTTTGATTGGGCAGAAAGAGACCCAGTACTTC
CASSLIGQKETQYF
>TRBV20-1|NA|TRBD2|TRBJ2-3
TGCAGTGCTAGTAGAGCGGGGAGCACAGATACGCAGTATTTT
CSASRAGSTDTQYF
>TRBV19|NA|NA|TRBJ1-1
TGTGCCAGTACTAGGGGGATGTGGGAGAACACTGAAGCTTTCTTT
CASTRGMWENTEAFF
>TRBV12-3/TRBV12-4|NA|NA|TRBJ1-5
TGTGCCAGCAGTTTAACAGGCAATCAGCCCCAGCATTTT
CASSLTGNQPQHF
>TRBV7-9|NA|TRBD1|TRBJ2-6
TGTGCCAGCAGCCCACAGGGGTCGGGGGCCAACGTCCTGACTTTC
CASSPQGSGANVLTF
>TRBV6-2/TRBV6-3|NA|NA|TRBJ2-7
TGTGCCAGCAGTTATAACAGCTACGAGCAGTACTTC
CASSYNSYEQYF
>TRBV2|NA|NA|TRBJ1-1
TGTGCCAGCAGTGATCAGGGGAACACTGAAGCTTTCTTT
CASSDQGNTEAFF